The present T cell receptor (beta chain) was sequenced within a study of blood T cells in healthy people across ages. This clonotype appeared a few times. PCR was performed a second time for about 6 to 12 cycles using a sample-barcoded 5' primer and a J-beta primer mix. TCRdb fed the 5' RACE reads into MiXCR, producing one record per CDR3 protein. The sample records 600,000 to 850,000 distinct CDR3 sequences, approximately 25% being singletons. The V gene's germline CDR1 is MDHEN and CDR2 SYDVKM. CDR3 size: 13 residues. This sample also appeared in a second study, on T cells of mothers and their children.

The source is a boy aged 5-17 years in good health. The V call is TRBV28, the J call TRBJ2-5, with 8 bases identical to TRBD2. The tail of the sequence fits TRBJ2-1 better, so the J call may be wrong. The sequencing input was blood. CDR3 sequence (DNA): TGTGCCAGCAGGCGCGACGGGGGGGATGAGCAGTTCTTC. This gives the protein CASRRDGGDEQFF.